The clone carrying this T cell receptor beta chain was observed many times. This CDR3 contains 15 residues. Per the germline V gene, CDR1 is SGHTA and CDR2 is FQGNSA. The V gene end was trimmed by 4 bases and the J gene end by 8 bases; junction bases not matched to a gene: 8. This sample was included in a study of blood T cells in healthy people across ages. Extracted total RNA amounted to at least 5.5 micrograms for each sample. Sample-barcoded 5' priming and a J-beta primer mix drove a second PCR of roughly 6 to 12 cycles. CDR3-containing paired-end reads numbering at least 2.5 million came from each sample. Using its own MiXCR run on the 5' RACE reads, TCRdb lists one record per CDR3 protein. The table shows roughly 1,700,000 distinct CDR3 sequences, with over 25% occurring only once.

This sequence originates from a woman in her twenties or thirties in good health. This sequence joins TRBV7-2 and TRBJ2-1; 10 nucleotides match TRBD2. The sample consisted of blood. CDR3 sequence reads: CASSSSGGAPHEQFF. Written as DNA, the CDR3 is TGTGCCAGCAGCTCCAGCGGGGGGGCCCCCCATGAGCAGTTCTTC.